This T cell receptor (beta chain) was retrieved from a study of control samples from healthy donors and cancer patients. This table comes from immunoSEQ multiplex PCR, and its TCRdb copy is limited to in-frame clones, with some not included. The table lists 120,000 or so clones, about nine tenths of them singletons, with around 9.4% in the top ten. The CDR3 totals 15 residues. Germline values: CDR1 LNHNV, CDR2 YYDKDF (reference sequence). V gave up 0 bases and J gave up 2 bases, with 10 bases separating them. The gene calls are TRBV15 and TRBJ2-5; unclear D gene. This TCR was sampled from a man aged 40-55 years in good health. The source material was blood. CDR3 amino acids: CATSRDGSPQETQYF. CDR3 sequence (DNA): TGTGCCACCAGCAGAGATGGAAGCCCACAAGAGACCCAGTACTTC.